One and the same sample provided the 5 T cell receptor beta chains below, sequenced in a study of T cells in Graves' hyperthyroidism and ophthalmopathy (dated by TCRdb to the late 2010s). Library preparation used multiplex PCR. Sequencing was performed on an Illumina HiSeq 2000. The TCR beta CDR3 regions were amplified from RNA transcripts. A first-round RT-PCR of the TCR CDR3 used the HTBI primer set with the Qiagen OneStep RT-PCR kit. The public reads were quality trimmed at Q25 with fastp and then assembled into clones with MiXCR by TCRdb, keeping productive beta chains. Each entry is one CDR3 protein sequence, shown with its most common DNA and genes. This sample comprises hundreds of thousands of distinct CDR3 sequences, more than 15% of them detected only once. The ten largest clones capture 2.5% to 4% of the sample. Sequenced material: blood. These receptors were taken from a woman aged 40 to 50 with Graves' ophthalmopathy.

The chain employs TRBV19 and TRBJ1-4; tentative D call: TRBD1 (5 bases). Trimming took 5 bases from V and 3 from J, leaving 13 bases between them. CDR3 length equals 15 residues. In germline, CDR1 is LNHDA, CDR2 SQIVND (reference sequence). The CDR3 sequence is CASSGRGEPNEKLFF. The CDR3 DNA follows: TGTGCCAGTAGTGGCCGAGGGGAGCCTAATGAAAAACTGTTTTTT. Full variable domain (outside the CDR3, taken from reference TRBV19 and TRBJ1-4): DGGITQSPKYLFRKEGQNVTLSCEQNLNHDAMYWYRQDPGQGLRLIYYSQIVNDFQKGDIAEGYSVSREKKESFPLTVTSAQKNPTAFYLCASSGRGEPNEKLFFGSGTQLSVL.

This clonotype was recorded many times. This chain links TRBV20-1 with TRBJ2-7, with D possibly TRBD2 on 6 matching bases. V was clipped by 6 bases and J by 0 bases, with 21 bases between them. This CDR3 comprises 16 residues. Germline V gene sequence: CDR1 DFQATT, CDR2 SNEGSKA (reference sequence). The CDR3 DNA sequence: TGCAGTGCCAAAAAGTTAGGCGGGGCTGGCTCCTACGAGCAGTACTTC. Amino acids: CSAKKLGGAGSYEQYF.

Details on this clonotype: Just one base apart from a much larger clone, this may be a read error. The gene calls are TRBV2 and TRBJ2-1; tentative D call: TRBD2 (6 bases). The end of the DNA aligns better with TRBJ2-7, so the J call may be wrong. Looked up from germline, CDR1 is SNHLY and CDR2 is FYNNEI. The CDR3 runs 16 residues. CDR3 nucleotides: TGTGCCAGCAGGTTCCTAGCGACTACGACTGACAATGAGCAGTACTTC. As protein: CASRFLATTTDNEQYF.

This clonotype was counted at least ten times. The chain uses TRBV7-9 and TRBJ2-5; TRBD2 agrees at 7 bases. V dropped 0 bases and J dropped 0; count of bases not matched to a gene: 4. Germline V lookup: CDR1 SEHNR, CDR2 FQNEAQ (reference sequence). The CDR3 totals 16 residues. The CDR3 sequence is CASSLATSQYQETQYF. CDR3 in DNA: TGTGCCAGCAGCTTAGCGACTAGCCAGTACCAAGAGACCCAGTACTTC.

With respect to this clonotype: A much larger clone lies one base from this, so it may be a read error. The CDR3 reads CAGTRQGRNTGELFF. Written as DNA, the CDR3 is TGCGCCGGCACTCGCCAGGGTAGGAACACCGGGGAGCTGTTTTTT. This chain uses TRBV5-1 with TRBJ2-2; TRBD1 is a possible D gene (5 bases). This CDR3 spans 15 amino acids. Trimming took off 10 bases at V and 1 base at J, with 17 bases between the two ends. Per the germline V gene, CDR1 is SGHRS and CDR2 is YFSETQ.